One sample yielded the 4 T cell receptor beta chains listed below, sequenced in a study of shared T cell receptors in the human thymus. Sequenced by immunoSEQ multiplex PCR; TCRdb stores in-frame clones only, minus some. The table has some 400,000 clones, more than 85% seen once. The sample comprised thymocytes. Receptors originate from a human donor.

V gene TRBV11-2 combines with J gene TRBJ2-7, with 12 positions matching TRBD2. The CDR3 length is 16 residues. CDR1 is SGHAT and CDR2 is FQNNGV in the germline V gene. J gave up 3 bases and V 1 base, and 4 bases lay outside the gene matches. The CDR3 nucleotides read TGTGCCAGCAGCTTAGTCCCTAGCGGGAGGGTCTACGAGCAGTACTTC. Its protein is CASSLVPSGRVYEQYF.

J is TRBJ2-3 and V is TRBV9; 11 bases match TRBD2. Germline assignment: CDR1 SGDLS and CDR2 YYNGEE. The length of the CDR3 is 20 residues. The J segment lost 1 base and the V segment lost 0 bases, leaving 13 bases of the junction unmatched. Here the CDR3 DNA reads TGTGCCAGCAGCGTAGAGGAGACTAGCGGGATGGGCAGGGGCACAGATACGCAGTATTTT. As protein: CASSVEETSGMGRGTDTQYF.

The chain joins TRBV5-1 to TRBJ2-1, with D tentatively TRBD1 (5 bases). CDR3 size: 15 residues. Germline CDR1 and CDR2: SGHRS and YFSETQ. V was clipped by 6 bases and J by 3 bases, with 16 bases between them. The chain's CDR3 is CASIHNTGHYNEQFF. In DNA form, the CDR3 reads TGCGCCAGCATTCATAACACAGGACACTACAATGAGCAGTTCTTC. The whole variable domain, remainder taken from reference TRBV5-1 and TRBJ2-1, is KAGVTQTPRYLIKTRGQQVTLSCSPISGHRSVSWYQQTPGQGLQFLFEYFSETQRNKGNFPGRFSGRQFSNSRSEMNVSTLELGDSALYLCASIHNTGHYNEQFFGPGTRLTVL.

This rearrangement joins TRBV28 to TRBJ2-1, with D possibly being TRBD1 or TRBD2 (5 bases each). CDR1 and CDR2 (germline): MDHEN, SYDVKM. The CDR3 is 15 amino acids. Trimming took off 6 bases at V and 0 bases at J, with 12 bases between the two ends. The chain's CDR3 is CASRPGAGSYNEQFF. CDR3 coding DNA: TGTGCCAGCAGGCCCGGGGCGGGCTCCTACAATGAGCAGTTCTTC. The complete variable domain, with remaining parts taken from reference TRBV28 and TRBJ2-1, reads DVKVTQSSRYLVKRTGEKVFLECVQDMDHENMFWYRQDPGLGLRLIYFSYDVKMKEKGDIPEGYSVSREKKERFSLILESASTNQTSMYLCASRPGAGSYNEQFFGPGTRLTVL.